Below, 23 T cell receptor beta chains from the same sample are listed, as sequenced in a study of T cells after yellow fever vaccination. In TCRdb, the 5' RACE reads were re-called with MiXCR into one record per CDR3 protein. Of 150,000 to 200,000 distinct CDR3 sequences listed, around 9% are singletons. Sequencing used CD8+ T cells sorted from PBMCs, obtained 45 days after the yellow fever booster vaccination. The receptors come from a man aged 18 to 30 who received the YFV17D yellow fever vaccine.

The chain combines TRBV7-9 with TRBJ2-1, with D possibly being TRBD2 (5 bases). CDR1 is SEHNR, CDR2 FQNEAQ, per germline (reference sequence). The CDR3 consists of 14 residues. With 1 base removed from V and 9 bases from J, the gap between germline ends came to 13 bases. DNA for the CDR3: TGTGCCAGCAGCTTAGGCCGGGGATGGGTTGAGCAGTTCTTC. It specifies CASSLGRGWVEQFF. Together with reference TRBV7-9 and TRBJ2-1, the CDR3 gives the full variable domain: DTGVSQNPRHKITKRGQNVTFRCDPISEHNRLYWYRQTLGQGPEFLTYFQNEAQLEKSRLLSDRFSAERPKGSFSTLEIQRTEQGDSAMYLCASSLGRGWVEQFFGPGTRLTVL.

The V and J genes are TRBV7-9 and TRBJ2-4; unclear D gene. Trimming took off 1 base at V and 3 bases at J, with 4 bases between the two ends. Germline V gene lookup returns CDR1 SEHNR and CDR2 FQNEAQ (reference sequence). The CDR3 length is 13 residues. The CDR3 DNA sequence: TGTGCCAGCAGCTTAGAAAGCAAAAACATTCAGTACTTC. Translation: CASSLESKNIQYF.

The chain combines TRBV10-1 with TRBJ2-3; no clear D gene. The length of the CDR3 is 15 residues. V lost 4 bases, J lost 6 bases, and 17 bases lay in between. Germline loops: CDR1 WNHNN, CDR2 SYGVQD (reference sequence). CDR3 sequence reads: CASSGRDSFRDTQYF. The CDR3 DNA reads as TGCGCCAGCAGTGGAAGAGACTCCTTTCGGGATACGCAGTATTTT.

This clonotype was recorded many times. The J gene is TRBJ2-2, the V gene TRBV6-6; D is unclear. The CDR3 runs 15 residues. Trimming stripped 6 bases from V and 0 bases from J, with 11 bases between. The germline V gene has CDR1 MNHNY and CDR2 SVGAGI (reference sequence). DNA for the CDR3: TGTGCCAGCAGCCCCGACGGTCCGAACACCGGGGAGCTGTTTTTT. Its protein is CASSPDGPNTGELFF.

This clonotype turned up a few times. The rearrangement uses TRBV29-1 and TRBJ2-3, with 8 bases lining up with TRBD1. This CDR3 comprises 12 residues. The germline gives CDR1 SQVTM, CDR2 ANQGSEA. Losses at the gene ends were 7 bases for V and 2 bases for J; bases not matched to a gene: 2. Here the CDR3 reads CSADRVTDTQYF. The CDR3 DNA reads TGCAGCGCGGACAGGGTCACAGATACGCAGTATTTT.

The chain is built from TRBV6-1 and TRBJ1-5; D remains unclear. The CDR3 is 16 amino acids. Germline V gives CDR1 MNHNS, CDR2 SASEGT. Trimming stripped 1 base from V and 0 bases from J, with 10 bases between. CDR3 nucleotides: TGTGCCAGCAGTGAAGAGGTAGCTTATAGCAATCAGCCCCAGCATTTT. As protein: CASSEEVAYSNQPQHF.

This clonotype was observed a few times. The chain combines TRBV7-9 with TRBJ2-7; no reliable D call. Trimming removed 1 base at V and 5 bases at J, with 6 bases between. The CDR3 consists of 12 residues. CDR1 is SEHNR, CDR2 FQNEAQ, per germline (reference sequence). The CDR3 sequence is CASSLGRNEQYV. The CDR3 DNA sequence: TGTGCCAGCAGCTTAGGACGGAACGAGCAGTACGTC.

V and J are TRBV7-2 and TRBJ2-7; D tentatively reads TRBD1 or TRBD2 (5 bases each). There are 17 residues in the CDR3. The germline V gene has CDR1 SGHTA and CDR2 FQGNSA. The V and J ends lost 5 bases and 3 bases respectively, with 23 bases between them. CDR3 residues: CASSPRVPGPNFYEQYF. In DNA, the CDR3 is TGTGCCAGCAGCCCACGGGTGCCGGGACCGAATTTCTACGAGCAGTACTTC.

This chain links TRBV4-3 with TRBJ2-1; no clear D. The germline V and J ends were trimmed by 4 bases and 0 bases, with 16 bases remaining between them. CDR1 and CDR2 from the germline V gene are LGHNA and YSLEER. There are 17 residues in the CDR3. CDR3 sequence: CASSPDFPGSSYNEQFF. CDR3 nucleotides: TGCGCCAGCAGCCCTGATTTCCCAGGCAGCTCCTACAATGAGCAGTTCTTC.

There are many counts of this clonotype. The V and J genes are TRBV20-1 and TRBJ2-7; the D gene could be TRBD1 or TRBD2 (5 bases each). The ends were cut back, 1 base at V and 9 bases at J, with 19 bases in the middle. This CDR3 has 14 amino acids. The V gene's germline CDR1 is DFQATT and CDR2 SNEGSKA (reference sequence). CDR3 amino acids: CSARADSLSSGQYF. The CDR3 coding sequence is TGCAGTGCTAGAGCCGACAGCCTCTCCAGCGGGCAGTACTTC.

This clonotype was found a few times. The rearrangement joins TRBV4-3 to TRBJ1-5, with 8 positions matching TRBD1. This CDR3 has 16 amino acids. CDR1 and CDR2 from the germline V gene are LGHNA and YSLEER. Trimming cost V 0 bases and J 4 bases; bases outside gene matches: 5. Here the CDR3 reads CASSQDLGTGNQPQHF. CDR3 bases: TGCGCCAGCAGCCAAGATTTGGGGACAGGTAATCAGCCCCAGCATTTT.

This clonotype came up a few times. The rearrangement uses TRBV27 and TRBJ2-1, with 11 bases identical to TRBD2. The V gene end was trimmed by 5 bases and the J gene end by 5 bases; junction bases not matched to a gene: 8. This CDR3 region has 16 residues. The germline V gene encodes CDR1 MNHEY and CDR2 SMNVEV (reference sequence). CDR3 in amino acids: CASSPRLAGRNNEQFF. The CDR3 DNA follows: TGTGCCAGCAGTCCTAGACTAGCGGGGAGAAACAATGAGCAGTTCTTC.

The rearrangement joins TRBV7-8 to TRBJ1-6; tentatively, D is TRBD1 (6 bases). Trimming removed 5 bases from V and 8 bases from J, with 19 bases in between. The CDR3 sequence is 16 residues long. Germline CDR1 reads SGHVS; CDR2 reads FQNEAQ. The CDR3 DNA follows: TGTGCCAGCAGCATCAGACAGGTCGGAGTATATTCACCCCTCCACTTT. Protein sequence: CASSIRQVGVYSPLHF.

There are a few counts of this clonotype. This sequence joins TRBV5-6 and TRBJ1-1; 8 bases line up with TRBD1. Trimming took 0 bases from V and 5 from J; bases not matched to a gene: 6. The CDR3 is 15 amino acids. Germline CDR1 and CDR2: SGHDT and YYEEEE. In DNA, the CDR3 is TGTGCCAGCAGCTTGGGTACAGGGGGTTGGACTGAAGCTTTCTTT. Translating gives CASSLGTGGWTEAFF.

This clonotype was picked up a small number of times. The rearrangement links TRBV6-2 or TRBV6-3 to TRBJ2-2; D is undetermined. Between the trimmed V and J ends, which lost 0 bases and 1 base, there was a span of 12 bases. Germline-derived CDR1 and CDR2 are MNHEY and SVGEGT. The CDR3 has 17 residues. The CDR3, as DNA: TGTGCCAGCAGTTACTCAACCAGCATAAGGAACACCGGGGAGCTGTTTTTT. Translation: CASSYSTSIRNTGELFF.

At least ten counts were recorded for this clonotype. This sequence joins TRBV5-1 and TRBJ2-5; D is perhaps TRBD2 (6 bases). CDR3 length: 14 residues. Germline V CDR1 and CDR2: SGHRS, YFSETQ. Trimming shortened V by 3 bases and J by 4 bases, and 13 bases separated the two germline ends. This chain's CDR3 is CASSSPTRAETQYF. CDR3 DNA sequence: TGCGCCAGCAGCTCGCCGACTAGAGCAGAGACCCAGTACTTC. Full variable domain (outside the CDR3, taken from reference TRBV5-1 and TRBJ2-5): KAGVTQTPRYLIKTRGQQVTLSCSPISGHRSVSWYQQTPGQGLQFLFEYFSETQRNKGNFPGRFSGRQFSNSRSEMNVSTLELGDSALYLCASSSPTRAETQYFGPGTRLLVL.

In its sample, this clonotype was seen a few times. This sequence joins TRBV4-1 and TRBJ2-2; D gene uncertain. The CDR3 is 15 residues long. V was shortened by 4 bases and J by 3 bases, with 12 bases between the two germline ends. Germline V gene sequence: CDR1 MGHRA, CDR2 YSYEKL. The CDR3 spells CASSLTSTYTGELFF. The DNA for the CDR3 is TGCGCCAGCAGCCTGACCTCGACTTACACCGGGGAGCTGTTTTTT.

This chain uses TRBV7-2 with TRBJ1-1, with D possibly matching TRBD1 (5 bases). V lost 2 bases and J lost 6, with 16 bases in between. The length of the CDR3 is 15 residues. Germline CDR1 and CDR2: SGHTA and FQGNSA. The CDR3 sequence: CASSLRGLGRPEAFF. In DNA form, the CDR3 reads TGTGCCAGCAGCTTACGGGGCTTGGGGAGGCCTGAAGCTTTCTTT.

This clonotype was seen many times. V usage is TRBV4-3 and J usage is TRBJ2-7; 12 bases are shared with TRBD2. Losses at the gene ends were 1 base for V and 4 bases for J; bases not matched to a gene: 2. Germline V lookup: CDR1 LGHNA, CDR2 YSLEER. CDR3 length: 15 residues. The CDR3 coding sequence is TGCGCCAGCAGCCAAGGGACTAGCGGGATATACGAGCAGTACTTC. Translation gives CASSQGTSGIYEQYF.

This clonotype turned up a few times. The CDR3 protein is CASSPWQGSRYGYTF. In DNA form, the CDR3 reads TGTGCCAGCAGCCCCTGGCAGGGCTCCCGGTATGGCTACACCTTC. The chain carries TRBV7-9 and TRBJ1-2; TRBD1 might be the D (5 bases). This CDR3 comprises 15 residues. The germline V gene has CDR1 SEHNR and CDR2 FQNEAQ (reference sequence). V was pared by 5 bases and J by 5 bases, with 18 bases between.

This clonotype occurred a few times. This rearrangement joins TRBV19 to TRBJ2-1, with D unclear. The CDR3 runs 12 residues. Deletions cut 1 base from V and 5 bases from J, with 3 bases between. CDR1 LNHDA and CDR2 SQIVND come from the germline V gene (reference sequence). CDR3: CASSIANNEQFF. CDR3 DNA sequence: TGTGCCAGTAGTATAGCAAACAATGAGCAGTTCTTC.

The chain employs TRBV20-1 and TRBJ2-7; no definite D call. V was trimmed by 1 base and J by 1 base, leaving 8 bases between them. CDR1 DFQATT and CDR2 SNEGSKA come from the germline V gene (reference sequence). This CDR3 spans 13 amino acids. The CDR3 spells CSARGDGSYEQYF. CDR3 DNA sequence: TGCAGTGCTAGAGGTGACGGATCCTACGAGCAGTACTTC.

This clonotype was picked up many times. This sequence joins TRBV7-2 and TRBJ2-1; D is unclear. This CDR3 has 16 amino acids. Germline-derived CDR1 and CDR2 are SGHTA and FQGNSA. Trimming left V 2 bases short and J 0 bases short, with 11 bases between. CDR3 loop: CASSLNRASSYNEQFF. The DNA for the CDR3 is TGTGCCAGCAGCTTAAACCGGGCAAGCTCCTACAATGAGCAGTTCTTC.